This note documents a single T cell receptor (beta chain) sequence. Its specificity is not known. One junction end does not reproduce the germline sequence, and a read error may be involved. This specimen belongs to a study of tumor and adjacent non-tumor tissue in lung cancer. The wider study: The patients, 10 men and four to six women, were about 31 to 80 with stage I to III disease. On average, productive TCRbeta reads reached 4 million to 4.5 million per sample.

The template was RNA from unsorted bulk tissue. The normal lung tissue was taken more than 3 cm from the tumor edge. Germline assignment: CDR1 MGHRA and CDR2 YSYEKL. This CDR3 has 15 residues. TCRbeta libraries were built with three rounds of nested PCR, modified from ARM-PCR. Each CDR3 protein gets one entry after TCRdb re-called the multiplex PCR reads with MiXCR. The sample holds 50,000 to 70,000 distinct CDR3 sequences, about 61% seen once. Notes on the study in general: Tumor tissue had significantly higher TCR diversity than normal lung. Normal lung showed higher cumulative top 100 clone frequency than tumor.

The TCR comes from a man between 70 and 80 years old with non-small cell lung cancer. The chain links TRBV4-1 to TRBJ2-1; D perhaps matches TRBD1 (6 bases). The sample was distant non-tumor lung tissue. The CDR3: CASSHGGTFYNELFF. The CDR3 nucleotides read TGCGCCAGCAGCCATGGGGGCACTTTCTACAATGAGCTGTTCTTC.